This passage covers 18 T cell receptor beta chains from one sample sequenced in a study of T cells in women clearing cervical HPV infection. The method was immunoSEQ multiplex PCR; TCRdb's version includes in-frame clones alone and lacks a portion of them. The sample includes 25,000 to 35,000 clones. Sequenced: blood buffy coat. Every receptor here comes from a woman between 18 and 70 years old with a cervical HPV16 infection that either progressed to CIN3+ or cleared (not recorded which).

Comments on this clone: The read falls 3 residues short of the CDR3 end, and the missing part is taken from the germline J gene. J is TRBJ2-5 and V is TRBV15; D unresolved. V was pared by 0 bases and J by 4 bases, with 12 bases between. CDR3 size: 15 residues. In germline, CDR1 is LNHNV, CDR2 YYDKDF (reference sequence). The CDR3 loop is CATSRDPSGLETQYF. CDR3 bases read: TGTGCCACCAGCAGAGATCCGTCAGGCTTAGAGACC.

As concerns this clone: The sequenced fragment ends 3 residues before the CDR3 boundary, so the rest is inferred from the germline J gene. The rearrangement uses TRBV2 and TRBJ2-7; D call uncertain. The length of the CDR3 is 13 residues. V lost 2 bases and J 4 bases, leaving 9 bases between the germline ends. Germline CDR1 SNHLY, CDR2 FYNNEI. The sequenced part of the CDR3 DNA is TGTGCCAGCAGTGAATCCGTGCGGTACGAG. It encodes CASSESVRYE. The full CDR3 protein reads CASSESVRYEQYF.

As for this clone: The CDR3 extends 3 residues past the end of the read, so its final part is completed from the germline J gene. The V and J genes are TRBV30 and TRBJ1-2; tentatively, D is TRBD1 (5 bases). CDR1 is GTSNPN and CDR2 is SVGIG in the germline V gene (reference sequence). The CDR3 extends over 14 amino acids. The sequenced part of the CDR3 DNA is TGTGCCTGGAATAGGGGACTAGGCACAGCCGAC. Protein sequence: CAWNRGLGTAD. The CDR3, in full, reads CAWNRGLGTADYTF.

Remarks on this clone: Read data end 3 residues before the CDR3 end; the end is taken from the germline J gene. V gene TRBV18 combines with J gene TRBJ1-2, with TRBD1 as a possible D gene (5 bases). Looked up from germline, CDR1 is KGHSH and CDR2 is LQKENI. The CDR3 is 13 amino acids. CDR3 DNA (partial): TGTGCCAGCTCACCGGGCAGGGCCTACGAC. Its protein is CASSPGRAYD. The complete CDR3 protein is CASSPGRAYDYTF.

Concerning this clone: The read halts 3 residues ahead of the CDR3 end, with the missing end drawn from the germline J gene. The chain employs TRBV11-2 and TRBJ2-3, with D perhaps matching TRBD1 (6 bases). Germline lookup yields CDR1 SGHAT and CDR2 FQNNGV. V lost 5 bases and J 3 bases, leaving 15 bases between the germline ends. CDR3 length: 15 amino acids. The CDR3 spells CASSLRGIRTDTQYF. The CDR3 DNA, read in part, is TGTGCCAGCAGCCTCAGGGGAATAAGAACAGATACG.

On this clone: Sequencing ends 3 residues short of the CDR3 end; the germline J gene provides the rest. This chain joins TRBV19 and TRBJ1-6; D is perhaps TRBD1 (6 bases). V was cut by 5 bases and J by 10 bases, with 12 bases left in between. The CDR3 extends over 13 amino acids. Per germline, CDR1 LNHDA and CDR2 SQIVND (reference sequence). The CDR3 DNA, read in part, is TGTGCCAGTAGTTCCAGGGGTGGGTCACCC. Translating it yields CASSSRGGSP. The complete CDR3 reads CASSSRGGSPLHF.

As concerns this clone: With the read ending 3 residues before the CDR3 end, the germline J gene is used to fill in that end. The chain uses TRBV6-2 or TRBV6-3 and TRBJ1-5; D might be TRBD1 (5 bases). The V and J ends lost 2 bases and 0 bases respectively, with 8 bases between them. CDR1 is MNHEY, CDR2 SVGEGT, per germline. The CDR3 totals 15 residues. Here the CDR3 reads CASSYGRDSNQPQHF. The CDR3 DNA, read in part, is TGTGCCAGCAGTTACGGCAGGGATAGCAATCAGCCC.

A remark on this clone: Coverage ceases 3 residues before the CDR3 finishes, and the germline J gene fills in the end. V is TRBV19 and J is TRBJ2-1; D remains ambiguous. CDR3 size: 13 residues. Trimming removed 1 base at V and 8 bases at J, with 9 bases between. Per germline, CDR1 LNHDA and CDR2 SQIVND (reference sequence). CDR3 amino acids: CASSIGATDEQFF. CDR3 bases read: TGTGCCAGTAGTATAGGAGCTACGGATGAG.

CDR3 loop: CASSIDRENEKLFF. The DNA read from the CDR3 is TGTGCCAGTAGTATCGACAGGGAGAATGAAAAA. The V and J genes are TRBV19 and TRBJ1-4; 7 bases fit TRBD1. The read falls 3 residues short of the CDR3 end, and the missing part is taken from the germline J gene. The CDR3 consists of 14 residues. CDR1 is LNHDA and CDR2 is SQIVND in the germline V gene (reference sequence). The J segment lost 5 bases and the V segment lost 3 bases, leaving 3 bases of the junction unmatched. The variable domain in full, with the rest retrieved from reference TRBV19 and TRBJ1-4, is DGGITQSPKYLFRKEGQNVTLSCEQNLNHDAMYWYRQDPGQGLRLIYYSQIVNDFQKGDIAEGYSVSREKKESFPLTVTSAQKNPTAFYLCASSIDRENEKLFFGSGTQLSVL.

The chain's CDR3 is CASRNQGQRQETQYF. Partial CDR3 DNA: TGTGCCAGCAGGAACCAAGGACAGAGACAAGAGACC. This chain links TRBV11-2 with TRBJ2-5; weak D call: TRBD1 (6 bases). The read is 3 residues too short to cover the CDR3 end, so that end is filled in from the germline J gene. The germline V gene has CDR1 SGHAT and CDR2 FQNNGV. This CDR3 spans 15 amino acids. V was pared by 6 bases and J by 2 bases, with 16 bases between.

A note on this clone: The read comes to an end 3 residues before the CDR3 does, leaving the germline J gene to fill in the end. The J gene is TRBJ1-2, the V gene TRBV20-1; D not resolved. The CDR3 length is 14 residues. The germline gives CDR1 DFQATT, CDR2 SNEGSKA (reference sequence). The covered CDR3 bases are TGCAGTGCTAGAGTCGCGGGGAACCCTCGGGGC. Protein sequence: CSARVAGNPRG. The entire CDR3 protein is CSARVAGNPRGYTF.

As concerns this clone: From the germline J gene comes the end of the CDR3, since the read stops 3 residues before it. The chain joins TRBV19 to TRBJ2-2; weak D call: TRBD1 (6 bases). The V gene's germline CDR1 is LNHDA and CDR2 SQIVND (reference sequence). The CDR3 runs to 14 residues. The DNA read from the CDR3 is TGTGCCAGTAAGGACAGCACAGGGTTGGAAAAG. This sequence encodes CASKDSTGLEK. The whole CDR3 reads CASKDSTGLEKLFF. The full variable domain, its missing parts supplied by reference TRBV19 and TRBJ2-2, is DGGITQSPKYLFRKEGQNVTLSCEQNLNHDAMYWYRQDPGQGLRLIYYSQIVNDFQKGDIAEGYSVSREKKESFPLTVTSAQKNPTAFYLCASKDSTGLEKLFFGEGSRLTVL.

A note on this clone: The read falls 3 residues short of the CDR3 end, and the missing part is taken from the germline J gene. The chain is built from TRBV11-3 and TRBJ1-5; tentatively, D is TRBD1 (6 bases). In germline, CDR1 is SGHNT, CDR2 YENEEA. Trimming stripped 7 bases from V and 4 bases from J, with 11 bases between. The CDR3 runs 13 residues. CDR3 sequence: CASTEGGNQPQHF. The sequenced part of the CDR3 DNA is TGTGCCAGCACCGAGGGGGGGAATCAGCCC.

Notes on this clone: The sequence runs out 3 residues before the end of the CDR3; the remainder is reconstructed from the germline J gene. The genes are TRBV29-1 and TRBJ1-1; 8 bases are shared with TRBD1. The CDR3 loop spans 14 amino acids. Looked up from germline, CDR1 is SQVTM and CDR2 is ANQGSEA. Partial CDR3 DNA: TGCAGCGTTGAAGATCTGTGGACAGGGCGGAAA. This codes for CSVEDLWTGRK. The entire CDR3 protein reads CSVEDLWTGRKAFF.

In the case of this clone: The CDR3 extends 3 residues past the end of the read, so its final part is completed from the germline J gene. V usage is TRBV19 and J usage is TRBJ2-7, with a weak D call TRBD2 (6 bases). Germline loops: CDR1 LNHDA, CDR2 SQIVND (reference sequence). V shed 5 bases and J shed 0 bases, with 14 bases lying between them. This CDR3 is built from 15 residues. CDR3 amino acids: CASSPLASSSYEQYF. The CDR3 bases that were read are TGTGCCAGTAGTCCCCTAGCGTCTAGCTCCTACGAG.

The sequenced part of the CDR3 DNA is TGCAGTGTAGTAGGGGTCCGAGAGACC. Amino acids: CSVVGVRET. The full CDR3 sequence reads CSVVGVRETQYF. The V gene is TRBV20-1, the J gene TRBJ2-5, with D possibly being TRBD1 (5 bases). The observed sequence ends 3 residues before the CDR3 terminus, with the missing tail filled in from the germline J gene. V was clipped by 7 bases and J by 4 bases, with 13 bases between them. The CDR3 has 12 amino acids. Germline loops: CDR1 DFQATT, CDR2 SNEGSKA (reference sequence).

On this clone: The read gets to within 3 residues of the CDR3 end, and the germline J gene fills in the rest. The rearrangement joins TRBV7-6 to TRBJ2-3, with TRBD2 matching 12 bases. Germline CDR1 reads SGHVS; CDR2 reads FNYEAQ. The J segment lost 2 bases and the V segment lost 4 bases, leaving 4 bases of the junction unmatched. The CDR3 is made up of 16 amino acids. The part of the CDR3 DNA that was read is TGTGCCAGCAGCTCCCGACTAGCGGGAGACACAGATACG. This encodes CASSSRLAGDTDT. From start to end, the CDR3 is CASSSRLAGDTDTQYF.

With regard to this clone: The read finishes 3 residues shy of the CDR3 end, and the germline J gene is used to complete it. The chain combines TRBV5-1 with TRBJ1-2; maybe TRBD1 (5 bases). V was shortened by 3 bases and J by 4 bases, with 7 bases between the two germline ends. Germline V gives CDR1 SGHRS, CDR2 YFSETQ. The CDR3 runs to 12 residues. CDR3 DNA (partial): TGCGCCAGCAGCTCAGGGATCTATGGC. Translation: CASSSGIYG. Given in full, the CDR3 is CASSSGIYGYTF.